A single T cell receptor beta chain is shown here with its context. The record originates from a study of cytomegalovirus exposure and HLA in healthy donors. Primers: 60 Vbeta forward and 13 Jbeta reverse. The repertoire was sequenced with immunoSEQ multiplex PCR; TCRdb's copy has only in-frame clones and lacks some. The sample includes some 67,000 clones, about 82% of them seen just once. Sequencing was done on a sample of PBMCs. The receptor's source is a woman aged 25-40 years in good health and CMV-seronegative.

In DNA, the CDR3 is TGTGCCAGCAGCCAAGCGTGGGGGGTGACAGATACGCAGTATTTT. This encodes CASSQAWGVTDTQYF. The chain couples TRBV14 to TRBJ2-3, with D perhaps matching TRBD2 (6 bases). The germline V gene has CDR1 SGHDN and CDR2 FVKESK. CDR3 length: 15 amino acids. The V and J ends lost 1 base and 3 bases respectively, with 11 bases between them.